The following is a T cell receptor beta chain sequence with its context. The source of the sample is a study of cytomegalovirus exposure and HLA in healthy donors. It was with 60 Vbeta and 13 Jbeta primers that the PCR ran. Only in-frame clones appear in the TCRdb table, and some are missing; sequencing was by immunoSEQ multiplex PCR. The sample's table shows about 46,000 clones. V trimming: 6 bases; J trimming: 0 bases; junction bases outside the gene matches: 13. The CDR3 runs to 17 residues. Germline CDR1 is MNHEY and CDR2 is SMNVEV (reference sequence). This clonotype was sampled from a woman in her forties in good health and CMV-seronegative. Sample: PBMCs. J is TRBJ2-7 and V is TRBV27; the match to TRBD2 covers 8 bases. The CDR3 DNA reads as TGTGCCAGCAGACTTTCAGGACTAGCCTACCCCTCCTACGAGCAGTACTTC. Amino acids: CASRLSGLAYPSYEQYF.